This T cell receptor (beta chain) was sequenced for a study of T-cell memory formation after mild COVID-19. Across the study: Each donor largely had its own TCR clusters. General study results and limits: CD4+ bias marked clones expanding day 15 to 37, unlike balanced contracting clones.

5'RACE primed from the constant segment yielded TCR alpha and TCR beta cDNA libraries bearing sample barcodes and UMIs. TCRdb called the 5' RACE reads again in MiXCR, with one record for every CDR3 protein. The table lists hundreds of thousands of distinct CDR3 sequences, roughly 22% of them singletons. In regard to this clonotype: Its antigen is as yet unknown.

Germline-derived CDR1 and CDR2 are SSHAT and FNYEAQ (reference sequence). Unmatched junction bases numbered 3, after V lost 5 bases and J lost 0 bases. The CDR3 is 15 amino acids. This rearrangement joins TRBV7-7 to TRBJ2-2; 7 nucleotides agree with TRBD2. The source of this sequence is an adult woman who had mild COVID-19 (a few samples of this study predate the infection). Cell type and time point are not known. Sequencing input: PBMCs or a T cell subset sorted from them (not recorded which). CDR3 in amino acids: CASSTGLTNTGELFF. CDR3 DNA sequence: TGTGCCAGCAGCACGGGACTAACGAACACCGGGGAGCTGTTTTTT.